These T cell receptor beta chains were read from a single sample in a study of blood T cell repertoires in COVID-19. Method: immunoSEQ multiplex PCR; TCRdb's copy keeps in-frame clones and lacks some. The data show about 200,000 clones, around 87% seen once. Material: PBMCs or T cells enriched from blood (not recorded which). The receptors come from a woman aged 40 to 49 in a cohort exposed to, infected with or recovered from COVID-19 (not recorded which). CDR3s include the opening cysteine and the closing phenylalanine or tryptophan. D genes are given only for firm matches. Clone sizes are given selectively: once, few, many, or a class where the clone is expanded.

j_call clone_size v_call d_call cdr3_nt cdr3_aa
TRBJ1-2 NA TRBV2 TRBD1 TGTGCCAGCAGTGAAGCGGAAGACAGGGCCGACTATGGCTACACCTTC CASSEAEDRADYGYTF
TRBJ1-5 NA TRBV7-9 TRBD1 TGTGCCAGCAGCCCTCATGGGGGACAGGGAGTTGTTCAGCCCCAGCATTTT CASSPHGGQGVVQPQHF
TRBJ2-1 NA TRBV19 TRBD2 TGTGCCAGTAGTGAAACTAGCGGGATTCTCAATGAGCAGTTCTTC CASSETSGILNEQFF
TRBJ1-2 NA TRBV6-5 NA TGTGCCAGCCTTGGGGAGGGCTATGAGGGGTATGGCTACACCTTC CASLGEGYEGYGYTF
TRBJ2-2 NA TRBV5-1 NA TGCGCCAGCAGCTTTAATAAGGCAGGCGGGTACACCGGGGAGCTGTTTTTT CASSFNKAGGYTGELFF
TRBJ1-2 few TRBV5-1 NA TGCGCCAGCAGCTTGGGGGCAATCTTCACCTTC CASSLGAIFTF
TRBJ2-7 NA TRBV13 TRBD1 TGTGCCAGCAGCCCCCGACAGGGCTCCTACGAGCAGTACTTC CASSPRQGSYEQYF
TRBJ1-5 NA TRBV18 TRBD1 TGTGCCAGCTCACCCAGGACAGGCTCCAACGGTCAGCCCCAGCATTTT CASSPRTGSNGQPQHF
TRBJ2-1 NA TRBV4-1 TRBD2 TGCGCCAGCAGGATGCGACTAGCGGGGGACAATGAGCAGTTCTTC CASRMRLAGDNEQFF
TRBJ2-7 NA TRBV5-6 TRBD1 TGTGCCAGCAGCTGGAGGGACAGGGGAAGTTACGAGCAGTACTTC CASSWRDRGSYEQYF
TRBJ2-7 once TRBV20-1 TRBD2 TGCAGTGCTAGTGATACTAGCGGCCAATTATACGAGCAGTACTTC CSASDTSGQLYEQYF
TRBJ2-2 NA TRBV7-9 NA TGTGCCAGCTGCGGGACTCCTCACACCGGGGAGCTGTTTTTT CASCGTPHTGELFF
TRBJ1-5 once TRBV27 NA TGTGCCAGCAGTTTGGGCAGGGGACGCCAGCCCCAGCATTTT CASSLGRGRQPQHF
TRBJ2-3 many TRBV25-1 TRBD1 TGTGCCAGCAGCATGAATCGGGGCGACAGGGGGGGTGCAGATACGCAGTATTTT CASSMNRGDRGGADTQYF
TRBJ1-5 NA TRBV3-1/TRBV3-2 NA TGTGCCAGCAGCCAAGATCTGGGGGCCGGTCAGCCCCAGCATTTT CASSQDLGAGQPQHF
TRBJ2-2 NA TRBV5-6 NA TGTGCCAGCAGCTTCAACAGTTACACCGGGGAGCTGTTTTTT CASSFNSYTGELFF
TRBJ1-2 NA TRBV27 NA TGTGCCAGCAGCTCGAATCTCGGCTATGGCTACACCTTC CASSSNLGYGYTF
TRBJ1-1 NA TRBV6-5 NA TGTGCCAGCAGCATCAACACTGAAGCTTTCTTT CASSINTEAFF
TRBJ2-1 NA TRBV5-1 NA TGCGCCAGCAGCCCGGGACTCCGTTTAGTCGATGAGCAGTTCTTC CASSPGLRLVDEQFF
TRBJ1-1 NA TRBV9 NA TGTGCCAGCAGGGCGGGCGGGGGGAACACTGAAGCTTTCTTT CASRAGGGNTEAFF
TRBJ1-6 NA TRBV19 TRBD1 TGTGCCAGTAGGGGCCCCCCCAGGGGGCAAGGATCACCCCTCCACTTT CASRGPPRGQGSPLHF
TRBJ1-5 NA TRBV7-8 TRBD1 TGTGCCAGCAGCGTCTGGACAGGCAAAAGGGGCAATCAGCCCCAGCATTTT CASSVWTGKRGNQPQHF
TRBJ2-7 NA TRBV4-1 NA TGCGCCAGCAGCCAGAACAGGGATCCCTACGAGCAGTACTTC CASSQNRDPYEQYF
TRBJ2-5 NA TRBV5-1 TRBD2 TGCGCCAGCAGCAGCGGGACTCCGGACGTCGAGACCCAGTACTTC CASSSGTPDVETQYF
TRBJ1-1 NA TRBV12-3/TRBV12-4 NA TGTGCCAGCAGTTTGACAGCCTACACTGAAGCTTTCTTT CASSLTAYTEAFF
TRBJ2-1 NA TRBV29-1 TRBD2 TGCAGCGTTATAGCGGGAGATAGGAATGAGCAGTTCTTC CSVIAGDRNEQFF
TRBJ1-1 NA TRBV14 TRBD1 TGTGCCAGCAGGGGACAGGTCCCTGAAGCTTTCTTT CASRGQVPEAFF
TRBJ2-7 NA TRBV7-9 TRBD2 TGTGCCAGCAGTAGCGGGGTCTACGAGCAGTACTTC CASSSGVYEQYF
TRBJ1-4 NA TRBV3-1/TRBV3-2 NA TGTGCCAGCAGAAAACAGTATTATGAAAAACTGTTTTTT CASRKQYYEKLFF
TRBJ2-7 NA TRBV7-2 TRBD2 TGTGCCAGCAGCTTAGGGGCAGCGGGAGTGAGAAACGAGCAGTACTTC CASSLGAAGVRNEQYF
TRBJ1-4 NA TRBV5-4 NA TGTGCCAGCAGCTCTCCCAGGGAGGACGGTGAAAAACTGTTTTTT CASSSPREDGEKLFF
TRBJ2-1 NA TRBV19 NA TGTGCCAGTAGTATCGGGTACAATGAGCAGTTCTTC CASSIGYNEQFF
TRBJ1-1 NA TRBV3-1/TRBV3-2 TRBD1 TGTGCCAGCAGCGGGACAGGGCAAGACTGGGGGACTGAAGCTTTCTTT CASSGTGQDWGTEAFF
TRBJ2-5 NA TRBV6-5 NA TGTGCCAGCTTGGCCCGGGGTTGGGAGACCCAGTACTTC CASLARGWETQYF
TRBJ1-2 NA TRBV5-4 TRBD1 TGTGCCAGCAGCCCGGGACAGGGGATGTACGGCTACACCTTC CASSPGQGMYGYTF
TRBJ1-2 few TRBV7-2 NA TGTGCCAGCAGCTTACGGCCCCGGGACAACCCTAACTATGGCTACACCTTC CASSLRPRDNPNYGYTF
TRBJ2-3 NA TRBV12-3/TRBV12-4 TRBD2 TGTGCCAGCAGTGGCGGGGGGACAGATACGCAGTATTTT CASSGGGTDTQYF
TRBJ2-3 once TRBV9 TRBD2 TGTGCCAGCAGCCCCGGACTAGCGTCAGATACGCAGTATTTT CASSPGLASDTQYF
TRBJ2-1 NA TRBV18 TRBD2 TGTGCCAGCTCACCGAATAAGAATGTGCGGAATAGGGACTACTACAATGAGCAGTTCTTC CASSPNKNVRNRDYYNEQFF
TRBJ1-1 NA TRBV2 TRBD1 TGTGCCAGCAGAGACAGGGGACCTGAAGCTTTCTTT CASRDRGPEAFF
TRBJ2-4 NA TRBV5-1 TRBD2 TGCGCCAGCAGCTTGACGGCCGGGACTAGCGGTAAATTTCAGTACTTC CASSLTAGTSGKFQYF
TRBJ2-1 once TRBV6-5 NA TGTGCCAGCAGTCCTAAAATTAGCGCCTACAATGAGCAGTTCTTC CASSPKISAYNEQFF
TRBJ1-1 NA TRBV4-1 TRBD1 TGCGCCAGCAGGCCGACAGGGGGTCTCACTGAAGCTTTCTTT CASRPTGGLTEAFF
TRBJ2-1 NA TRBV5-1 TRBD2 TGCGCCAGCAGCTTCCGGGGGGGACACAATGAGCAGTTCTTC CASSFRGGHNEQFF
TRBJ2-5 NA TRBV4-3 NA TGCGCCAGCAGCCAAGATCTCAGCGCATCCGTTACCCAGTACTTC CASSQDLSASVTQYF